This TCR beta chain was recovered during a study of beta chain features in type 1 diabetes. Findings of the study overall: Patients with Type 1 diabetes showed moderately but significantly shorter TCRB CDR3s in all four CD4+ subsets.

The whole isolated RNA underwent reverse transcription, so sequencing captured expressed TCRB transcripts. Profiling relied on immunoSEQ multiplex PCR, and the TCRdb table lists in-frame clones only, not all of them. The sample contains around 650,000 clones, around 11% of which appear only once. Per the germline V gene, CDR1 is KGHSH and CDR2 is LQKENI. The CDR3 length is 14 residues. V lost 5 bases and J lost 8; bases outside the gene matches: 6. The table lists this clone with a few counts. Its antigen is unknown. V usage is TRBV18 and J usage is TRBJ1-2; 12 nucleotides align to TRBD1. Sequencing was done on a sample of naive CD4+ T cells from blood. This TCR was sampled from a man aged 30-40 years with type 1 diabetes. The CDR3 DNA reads TGTGCCAGCTCATCGGGACAGGGGGCTTTAGGCTACACCTTC. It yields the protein CASSSGQGALGYTF.